These 8 T cell receptor beta chains were sequenced from one sample in a study of neurological immune-mediated disorders. Time point given: longitudinal time-point 1 (baseline). A single record per CDR3 protein comes from TCRdb applying MiXCR to the 5' RACE reads. The table shows tens of thousands of distinct CDR3 sequences, with roughly 13% occurring only once. Sequenced material: PBMCs. These receptors all come from a female donor with HTLV-1-associated myelopathy (HAM/TSP).

In this sample, this clonotype turned up many times. V gene TRBV10-3 combines with J gene TRBJ2-3, with 11 bases matching TRBD1. Germline CDR1 is ENHRY and CDR2 is SYGVKD. The CDR3 sequence is 16 residues long. J lost 3 bases, V lost 5 bases, and 7 bases had no gene match. This CDR3 is CAISSSGTGGTDTQYF. CDR3 coding DNA: TGTGCCATCAGTTCATCAGGGACAGGGGGAACAGATACGCAGTATTTT.

This clonotype was seen repeatedly, ten times or more. The chain uses TRBV7-2 and TRBJ2-3; 10 bases line up with TRBD2. CDR1 is SGHTA and CDR2 is FQGNSA in the germline V gene. This CDR3 contains 15 residues. V trimming: 4 bases; J trimming: 2 bases; junction bases outside the gene matches: 3. The CDR3 DNA is TGTGCCAGCAGCTCTAGCGGGGGATACACAGATACGCAGTATTTT. Its protein product is CASSSSGGYTDTQYF.

This clonotype has ten or more counts. This chain connects TRBV6-2 or TRBV6-3 to TRBJ2-3, with 12 positions matching TRBD2. J lost 6 bases, V lost 6 bases, and 13 bases had no gene match. In germline, CDR1 is MNHEY, CDR2 SVGEGT. The CDR3 runs 17 residues. The CDR3, as DNA: TGTGCCAGCAGCCAAAGACCTAGCGGGGGGGCCTCGGATACGCAGTATTTT. It encodes CASSQRPSGGASDTQYF.

With regard to this clonotype: One base away lies a much larger clone, so this may be a sequencing read error. The rearrangement uses TRBV11-2 and TRBJ1-1; tentatively, D is TRBD1 (6 bases). The CDR3 totals 15 residues. Looked up from germline, CDR1 is SGHAT and CDR2 is FQNNGV. The CDR3 protein is CANSLRGQLNTEAFF. The DNA of the CDR3 is TGTGCCAACAGCCTTAGAGGACAGCTGAACACTGAAGCTTTCTTT.

This clonotype showed up many times. This chain joins TRBV5-1 and TRBJ2-3, with a tentative D call TRBD2 (5 bases). The CDR3 is 16 residues long. The V and J ends lost 4 bases and 0 bases respectively, with 15 bases between them. Germline assignment: CDR1 SGHRS and CDR2 YFSETQ. This CDR3 is CASSKLDRTSTDTQYF. Written as DNA, the CDR3 is TGCGCCAGCAGCAAGCTGGATCGGACTAGCACAGATACGCAGTATTTT.

In this sample, this clonotype turned up many times. The chain has TRBV4-1 and TRBJ2-7; 9 positions match TRBD2. The CDR3 is made up of 16 amino acids. The J segment lost 3 bases and the V segment lost 0 bases, leaving 6 bases of the junction unmatched. Germline V gene sequence: CDR1 MGHRA, CDR2 YSYEKL. CDR3 sequence: CASSQDRASGVYEQYF. The CDR3, as DNA: TGCGCCAGCAGCCAAGATAGGGCTAGCGGGGTCTACGAGCAGTACTTC.

This clonotype was seen at least ten times. V gene TRBV4-2 combines with J gene TRBJ1-3; tentatively, D is TRBD1 (5 bases). Germline V gene sequence: CDR1 LGHNA, CDR2 YNFKEQ. This CDR3 spans 19 amino acids. V shed 0 bases and J shed 1 base, with 19 bases lying between them. CDR3 nucleotide sequence: TGTGCCAGCAGCCAAGATTGGCGGGGCCCTGGGAGGTCTGGAAACACCATATATTTT. It encodes CASSQDWRGPGRSGNTIYF.

This clonotype was detected many times. The chain uses TRBV4-1 and TRBJ2-1; tentative D call: TRBD2 (6 bases). CDR3 length: 22 amino acids. V was pared by 0 bases and J by 0 bases, with 27 bases between. CDR1 is MGHRA and CDR2 is YSYEKL in the germline V gene. The CDR3 DNA reads TGCGCCAGCAGCCAAGAGGGAATCCGCGGGGTCAGTTCGTTCTACTCCTACAATGAGCAGTTCTTC. Amino acid sequence: CASSQEGIRGVSSFYSYNEQFF.